These 26 T cell receptor beta chains were all obtained from the same sample, sequenced in a study of CD8 T cells in acute hepatitis C reinfection. Regarding time point: naive CD8 control sorted from an acute-time-point sample. Only in-frame clones appear in the TCRdb table, and some are missing; sequencing was by immunoSEQ multiplex PCR. The sample contains 30,000 to 40,000 clones, approximately 87% of which appear only once. The specimen sequenced was naive CD8+ T cells from PBMCs. These receptors originate from a man aged 30 to 45 with chronic hepatitis C.

The V gene is TRBV7-9, the J gene TRBJ1-2; D is perhaps TRBD1 (5 bases). The V and J ends lost 4 bases and 5 bases respectively, with 17 bases between them. The V gene's germline CDR1 is SEHNR and CDR2 FQNEAQ (reference sequence). The length of the CDR3 is 15 residues. The chain's CDR3 is CASSSASGGLYGYTF. The CDR3 DNA sequence: TGTGCCAGCAGCTCGGCCTCTGGGGGGTTGTATGGCTACACCTTC.

The gene calls are TRBV6-6 and TRBJ1-1; D gene ambiguous. This CDR3 is 13 amino acids long. Trimming pared 7 bases from V and 1 base from J, leaving 10 bases between. Germline V gene sequence: CDR1 MNHNY, CDR2 SVGAGI (reference sequence). CDR3 sequence: CASNPDGNTEAFF. The CDR3 nucleotides are TGTGCCAGCAACCCAGACGGGAACACTGAAGCTTTCTTT.

The chain's CDR3 is CASSPAGQGFANTGELFF. In DNA form, the CDR3 reads TGCGCCAGCAGCCCCGCCGGACAGGGATTCGCGAACACCGGGGAGCTGTTTTTT. The chain is built from TRBV5-1 and TRBJ2-2, with TRBD1 matching 8 bases. Per germline, CDR1 SGHRS and CDR2 YFSETQ. The CDR3 is made up of 18 amino acids. With 4 bases clipped from V and 0 bases from J, the junction kept 11 bases outside the gene matches.

CDR3 region: CASSNRLAGNNEQFF. The DNA of the CDR3 is TGTGCCAGCAGCAATCGACTAGCAGGGAACAATGAGCAGTTCTTC. The V and J genes are TRBV11-2 and TRBJ2-1, with 7 bases aligning to TRBD2. The V gene's germline CDR1 is SGHAT and CDR2 FQNNGV. The CDR3 has 15 residues. The junction had 9 bases not matched to a gene; V was cut back by 5 bases and J by 5 bases.

The chain joins TRBV2 to TRBJ1-3; D gene unclear. The V gene's germline CDR1 is SNHLY and CDR2 FYNNEI. The CDR3 consists of 11 residues. Trimming cost V 5 bases and J 8 bases, with 7 bases left between them. In nucleotides, the CDR3 is TGTGCCAGCAGTATCTTAGACACCATATATTTT. Translated: CASSILDTIYF.

The V and J genes are TRBV7-9 and TRBJ2-7; possible D gene TRBD2, 5 bases. Per the germline V gene, CDR1 is SEHNR and CDR2 is FQNEAQ (reference sequence). This CDR3 spans 13 amino acids. V was pared by 5 bases and J by 3 bases, with 11 bases between. The CDR3 DNA reads TGTGCCAGCAGCCTGGACTGGAACTACGAGCAGTACTTC. The encoded protein is CASSLDWNYEQYF.

The chain is built from TRBV6-1 and TRBJ2-3; no reliable D call. The germline V gene encodes CDR1 MNHNS and CDR2 SASEGT. The CDR3 runs to 14 residues. The V and J ends lost 6 bases and 3 bases respectively, with 13 bases between them. The CDR3 DNA follows: TGTGCCAGCAGGGTAGGGTATGATACAGATACGCAGTATTTT. It is translated as CASRVGYDTDTQYF.

The genes are TRBV7-6 and TRBJ1-1; D is unresolved. Germline-derived CDR1 and CDR2 are SGHVS and FNYEAQ. CDR3 length equals 16 residues. Trimming left V 3 bases short and J 0 bases short, with 14 bases between. For the CDR3, the DNA is TGTGCCAGCAGCTTCAGGAGTTCTCGCTTGAACACTGAAGCTTTCTTT. It is translated as CASSFRSSRLNTEAFF.

The count of this clone is one. J is TRBJ2-5 and V is TRBV30; TRBD1 matches at 7 bases. This CDR3 spans 12 amino acids. With V trimmed by 6 bases and J by 3 bases, 4 bases remained unmatched. Germline V gene lookup returns CDR1 GTSNPN and CDR2 SVGIG (reference sequence). In nucleotides, the CDR3 is TGTGCCTGCAATACAGGGGAAGAGACCCAGTACTTC. Translating it yields CACNTGEETQYF.

The J gene is TRBJ2-7, the V gene TRBV6-5, with 9 nucleotides matching TRBD1. V lost 2 bases and J lost 7; bases outside the gene matches: 12. The CDR3 is made up of 16 amino acids. The germline gives CDR1 MNHEY, CDR2 SVGAGI. CDR3 sequence reads: CASSYTPTGGLGEQYF. The CDR3 DNA follows: TGTGCCAGCAGTTACACTCCGACAGGGGGTCTGGGAGAGCAGTACTTC.

This chain joins TRBV15 and TRBJ1-5; TRBD1 matches at 7 bases. This CDR3 region has 17 residues. V shed 0 bases and J 0 bases; nucleotides not matched to a gene: 5. From germline, CDR1 is LNHNV and CDR2 YYDKDF (reference sequence). CDR3 DNA: TGTGCCACCAGCAGAGATCTTAGGACAGGTAGCAATCAGCCCCAGCATTTT. It encodes CATSRDLRTGSNQPQHF.

In its sample, this clone was seen once. The chain links TRBV4-2 to TRBJ2-5; TRBD2 matches at 16 bases. V shed 0 bases, J shed 2 bases, and the junction held 9 bases outside the gene matches. Germline V gives CDR1 LGHNA, CDR2 YNFKEQ. CDR3 size: 20 residues. The CDR3 DNA is TGTGCCAGCAGCCAAGATCTAGGGGGACTAGCGGGAGGGATACAAGAGACCCAGTACTTC. Protein product: CASSQDLGGLAGGIQETQYF.

The chain recombines TRBV4-2 with TRBJ1-1, with unresolved D. Trimming removed 0 bases from V and 5 bases from J, with 7 bases in between. The length of the CDR3 is 13 residues. The germline V gene has CDR1 LGHNA and CDR2 YNFKEQ. The DNA for the CDR3 is TGTGCCAGCAGCCAAGACGGTAAGACTGAAGCTTTCTTT. Amino acid sequence: CASSQDGKTEAFF.

In this sample, this clone turned up a few times. The chain recombines TRBV5-6 with TRBJ2-7; D not certain. The germline V gene encodes CDR1 SGHDT and CDR2 YYEEEE. The CDR3 consists of 14 residues. Trimming took 0 bases from V and 5 from J, leaving 12 bases between them. The CDR3: CASSLARLVDEQYF. The CDR3 bases are TGTGCCAGCAGCTTGGCTAGATTAGTAGACGAGCAGTACTTC.

This rearrangement joins TRBV11-3 to TRBJ2-1; no clear D gene. CDR1 and CDR2 (germline): SGHNT, YENEEA. The CDR3 extends over 13 amino acids. V was pared by 4 bases and J by 8 bases, with 12 bases between. The DNA of the CDR3 is TGTGCCAGCAGCTCTCCACTACAGCATGAGCAGTTCTTC. This sequence encodes CASSSPLQHEQFF.

The rearrangement joins TRBV2 to TRBJ2-1; D might be TRBD1 (6 bases). The V end was cut by 4 bases, the J end by 5 bases, with 12 bases between. This CDR3 spans 14 amino acids. Germline V gene sequence: CDR1 SNHLY, CDR2 FYNNEI. The CDR3 nucleotides are TGTGCCAGCAGTGTATGGGGGCAAAACAATGAGCAGTTCTTC. Amino acid sequence: CASSVWGQNNEQFF.

The rearrangement joins TRBV7-9 to TRBJ1-5; D gene uncertain. The germline V gene encodes CDR1 SEHNR and CDR2 FQNEAQ (reference sequence). This CDR3 contains 13 residues. Trimming stripped 3 bases from V and 4 bases from J, with 7 bases between. CDR3 protein: CASSFALNQPQHF. In DNA form, the CDR3 reads TGTGCCAGCAGCTTTGCATTAAATCAGCCCCAGCATTTT.

The V and J genes are TRBV7-8 and TRBJ2-7; D gene unclear. This CDR3 is 12 amino acids long. Trimming cost V 0 bases and J 4 bases, with 4 bases left between them. Looked up from germline, CDR1 is SGHVS and CDR2 is FQNEAQ. The CDR3 is CASSLATYEQYF. DNA for the CDR3: TGTGCCAGCAGCTTAGCGACGTACGAGCAGTACTTC.

The chain recombines TRBV6-1 with TRBJ2-7; D is perhaps TRBD1 (6 bases). V lost 3 bases, J lost 1 base, and 10 bases lay in between. Germline V gene data show CDR1 as MNHNS and CDR2 as SASEGT. The CDR3 totals 14 residues. CDR3 residues: CASSEDSYSYEQYF. The CDR3 region has the DNA TGTGCCAGCAGTGAGGACAGTTATTCCTACGAGCAGTACTTC.

In this sample, this clone turned up once. The rearrangement uses TRBV4-1 and TRBJ1-2, with D perhaps matching TRBD1 (5 bases). The germline V gene has CDR1 MGHRA and CDR2 YSYEKL. Trimming left V 0 bases short and J 4 bases short, with 15 bases between. The CDR3 runs 16 residues. The CDR3 sequence is CASSQEGGEVTYGYTF. The CDR3 DNA is TGCGCCAGCAGCCAAGAGGGAGGGGAAGTCACCTATGGCTACACCTTC.

The chain has TRBV29-1 and TRBJ2-7; a possible D gene is TRBD1 (6 bases). The CDR3 totals 11 residues. V was pared by 5 bases and J by 3 bases, with 8 bases between. CDR1 is SQVTM, CDR2 ANQGSEA, per germline. The CDR3 reads CSVSDSYEQYF. DNA for the CDR3: TGCAGCGTTTCGGACAGCTACGAGCAGTACTTC.

The rearrangement links TRBV19 to TRBJ1-5; D is unclear. Between the trimmed V and J ends, which lost 2 bases and 0 bases, there was a span of 8 bases. The germline gives CDR1 LNHDA, CDR2 SQIVND (reference sequence). The CDR3 has 15 amino acids. DNA of the CDR3: TGTGCCAGTAGTATAAACAGTTTTAGCAATCAGCCCCAGCATTTT. This translates into CASSINSFSNQPQHF.

The chain recombines TRBV19 with TRBJ2-7, with D perhaps TRBD1 (5 bases). CDR3 length: 15 residues. The V and J ends lost 1 base and 3 bases respectively, with 13 bases between them. Germline V CDR1 and CDR2: LNHDA, SQIVND (reference sequence). The CDR3 nucleotides are TGTGCCAGTAGTATAGGTCAGGGATCCAACTACGAGCAGTACTTC. It specifies CASSIGQGSNYEQYF.

The chain has TRBV12-5 and TRBJ2-7, with a possible D match to TRBD1 (5 bases). This CDR3 is 17 amino acids long. Germline V lookup: CDR1 LGHNT, CDR2 FRNRAP. V was cut by 5 bases and J by 2 bases, with 22 bases left in between. The CDR3 here is CASGLGSSLTAPYEQYF. Here the CDR3 DNA reads TGTGCTAGTGGTCTGGGTTCCAGCCTGACAGCTCCCTACGAGCAGTACTTC.

The chain employs TRBV5-6 and TRBJ2-1, with a weak D call TRBD1 (6 bases). The CDR3 covers 15 residues. Trimming removed 0 bases at V and 6 bases at J, with 13 bases between. CDR1 and CDR2 from the germline V gene are SGHDT and YYEEEE. DNA of the CDR3: TGTGCCAGCAGCTTGGGACAGGTTTGGGGCAATGAGCAGTTCTTC. It codes for CASSLGQVWGNEQFF. The variable domain in full, with the rest retrieved from reference TRBV5-6 and TRBJ2-1, is DAGVTQSPTHLIKTRGQQVTLRCSPKSGHDTVSWYQQALGQGPQFIFQYYEEEERQRGNFPDRFSGHQFPNYSSELNVNALLLGDSALYLCASSLGQVWGNEQFFGPGTRLTVL.

The V and J genes are TRBV4-2 and TRBJ2-1, with D hard to call. V lost 0 bases and J 3 bases, leaving 6 bases between the germline ends. Germline loops: CDR1 LGHNA, CDR2 YNFKEQ. The CDR3 consists of 14 residues. DNA for the CDR3: TGTGCCAGCAGCCAAGAACCCGACTACAATGAGCAGTTCTTC. Translated: CASSQEPDYNEQFF.